This TCR beta chain was documented in a study of T-cell reconstitution after alpha-beta-depleted transplantation in children (dated by TCRdb to 2016 to 2017). Context from the whole study: Using TCR repertoire profiling, the study quantitatively followed how T-cell immune reconstitution unfolded in children after TCRalphabeta/CD19-depleted allogeneic hematopoietic cell transplantation. Summary of the overall study and its limitations: The apparently early alphabetaT-cell count recovery about two months after transplant was reportedly dependent on only several hundred rapidly expanded clones derived from non-depleted graft cells. The frequencies of hyperexpanded clones fell over the following months, and after one year, T-cell counts and TCRbeta diversity were mostly attributed to newly produced T cells. In some patients, the high TCRbeta diversity seen at day 60 was put down to recipient T cells and intrathymic progenitors that had survived conditioning.

CDR1 and CDR2 (MNHEY, SVGAGI) derive from the germline V gene. Spanning cysteine to phenylalanine, the CDR3 consists of 14 amino acids. The sequence is cut down to CDR3 DNA, 42 bases in frame from base 1. V is cut back by 4 bases and J by 7 bases, with 4 bases in the junction unmatched. The sample's treatment or condition label, decoded: allogeneic hematopoietic cell transplantation with graft depleted of TCRalphabeta T cells and CD19 B cells. The children who served as transplant recipients had been given grafts of TCRalphabeta/CD19-depleted allogeneic hematopoietic cells. The library was prepared using PCR. The listed sequencing device is Illumina HiSeq 2500. TCR libraries were prepared with molecular barcoding, using unique molecular identifiers to normalize TCRbeta repertoire quantification. TCRdb ran its own pipeline on the public reads, namely fastp trimming at Q25 and MiXCR clone calling, and kept in-frame beta chains. Each entry is one CDR3 protein sequence, shown with its most common DNA and genes. A total of some 100,000 distinct CDR3 sequences appear in this sample, 23% of them only once. The ten largest clones represent 20% to 25% of the sample.

This clonotype was observed a handful of times. Its specific antigen is unknown. Base qualities are not recorded, but no much larger clone differs from it by a single base. This chain is built from TRBV6-5 and TRBJ2-1, and 10 bases in between align with TRBD2. Sequencing used PBMCs, obtained before TCRalphabeta/CD19-depleted stem cell transplant. This receptor was identified in a boy younger than 10 with acute lymphoblastic leukemia, due to receive a stem cell transplant. The DNA sequence is given as TGTGCCAGCAGTTCCGGGACTAGCGTAAATGAGCAGTTCTTC. This translates into CASSSGTSVNEQFF.